A single T cell receptor (beta chain) is shown here with its context. Its target is unknown. The assay was immunoSEQ multiplex PCR, and TCRdb's table has in-frame clones only and misses some. The table has under 2,500,000 clones, approximately 95% seen once. The data are from a study of shared clonotypes between healthy human individuals. General study results and limits: Tissues were not sampled, only blood, and their repertoires likely differ.

The CDR3 runs to 14 residues. Germline-derived CDR1 and CDR2 are LNHDA and SQIVND (reference sequence). The V end lost 3 bases, the J end lost 2 bases, and 11 bases lay between the germline ends. Only Caucasian adults living in Nashville, Tennessee made up the donor group. The specimen sequenced was naive CD4+ T cells sorted from blood. Subset specified: CD45RA+ positively selected. The chain recombines TRBV19 with TRBJ2-7; a weak D match, TRBD1 (5 bases). This TCR was recovered from a man between 18 and 29 years old in good health. CDR3: CASSIGVGAYEQYF. The DNA of the CDR3 is TGTGCCAGTAGTATTGGCGTAGGGGCCTACGAGCAGTACTTC.